The entry below gives a single T cell receptor (beta chain) sequence along with its context. Its antigen is still unknown. CDR1 and CDR2 (germline): SQVTM, ANQGSEA. Trimming removed 3 bases from V and 2 bases from J, with 9 bases in between. The CDR3 is 13 residues long. Reverse transcription of all isolated RNA meant that expressed TCRB transcripts were sequenced. TCRdb keeps only in-frame clones here, not all; method: immunoSEQ multiplex PCR. The data show under 550,000 clones, about an eighth seen once. The record originates from a study of beta chain features in type 1 diabetes. Overall study: All samples together contributed about 100,000,000 sorted cells for examination. Study-wide results and limits: Fewer junction insertions and more nucleotide deletions appeared in type 1 diabetes patients. Resolution of whether HLA type affects TCRB rearrangement was not achieved here. The naive, central memory and Treg TCRB repertoires of patients appeared to be more similar to one another than those of healthy donors.

The receptor was derived from a woman aged 18-35 years in good health. V usage is TRBV29-1 and J usage is TRBJ2-3, with D perhaps TRBD1 or TRBD2 (6 bases each). What was sequenced was naive CD4+ T cells from blood. The CDR3 protein is CSVEGGVTDTQYF. The DNA of the CDR3 is TGCAGCGTTGAGGGGGGCGTCACAGATACGCAGTATTTT.